This TCR beta chain was identified during a study of cytomegalovirus exposure and HLA in healthy donors. Study details: Falling in the Caucasian-associated ancestry cluster were 80% to 85% of approximately 410 genotyped donors. General study findings and limits: The study assumed roughly uniform donor sequencing depth for presence/absence analyses. Within an earlier analysis, most TCR beta V segments proved productive either about 87% or about 30% of the time.

Both 60 Vbeta primers and 13 Jbeta primers went into the PCR. Produced via immunoSEQ multiplex PCR; TCRdb's table is partial and in-frame only. The sample has approximately 100,000 clones. The CDR3 sequence is 18 residues long. After removal of 6 bases from V and 0 bases from J, the junction contained 15 bases not matched to a gene. Per the germline V gene, CDR1 is LNHDA and CDR2 is SQIVND (reference sequence). Comment on this clone: Its antigen is as yet unknown.

The clonotype comes from a man between 50 and 59 years old in good health and CMV-seronegative. The source material was PBMCs. This rearrangement joins TRBV19 to TRBJ1-2, with 8 nucleotides matching TRBD1. CDR3 amino acids: CASSRGQVNLGANYGYTF. For the CDR3, the DNA is TGTGCCAGTAGCAGGGGACAGGTGAATTTAGGAGCTAACTATGGCTACACCTTC.